This TCR beta chain was observed in a study of Tregs in tolerant kidney transplant recipients. Unstimulated Tregs (CD4+CD25+CD127-) and CD4+CD25- non-Tregs were sorted from PBMCs. Study-level results: Validation in larger populations is needed because few patients were studied. This study did not directly address biological reproducibility. Activated donor B cell expansion appeared to reveal the most relevant donor-specific TCRbeta repertoire.

Germline CDR1 SGHNT, CDR2 YYREEE (reference sequence). The CDR3 length is 15 residues. For this clone: Its antigen is undetermined. At one end, the junction sequence differs from germline, possibly due to a read error.

The protocol was immunoSEQ multiplex PCR, while the TCRdb copy is restricted to in-frame clones and leaves out a portion. The table shows about 240,000 clones, with more than 65% occurring only once. The sequence came from a human donor in good health. The specimen was CD4+ T cells from blood. The rearrangement links TRBV5-4 to TRBJ1-4; 9 positions match TRBD1. The CDR3 coding sequence is TGTGCCGGCAGCATAACCCGGGACAGGGTAGGAAAACTGTTTTTT. Its translation is CAGSITRDRVGKLFF.